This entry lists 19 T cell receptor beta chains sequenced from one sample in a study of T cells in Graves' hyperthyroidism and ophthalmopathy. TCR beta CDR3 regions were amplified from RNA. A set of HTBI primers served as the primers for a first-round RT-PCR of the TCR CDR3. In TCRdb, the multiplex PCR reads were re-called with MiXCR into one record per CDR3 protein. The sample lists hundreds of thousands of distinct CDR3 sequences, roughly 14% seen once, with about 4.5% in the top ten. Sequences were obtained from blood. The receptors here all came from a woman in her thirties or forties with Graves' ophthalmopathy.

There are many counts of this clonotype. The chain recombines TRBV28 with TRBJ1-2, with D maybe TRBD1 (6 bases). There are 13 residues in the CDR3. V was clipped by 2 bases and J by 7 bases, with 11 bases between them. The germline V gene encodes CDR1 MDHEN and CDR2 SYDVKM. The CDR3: CASSLDRSRGYTF. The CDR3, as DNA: TGTGCCAGCAGTTTAGACAGGTCTCGTGGCTACACCTTC.

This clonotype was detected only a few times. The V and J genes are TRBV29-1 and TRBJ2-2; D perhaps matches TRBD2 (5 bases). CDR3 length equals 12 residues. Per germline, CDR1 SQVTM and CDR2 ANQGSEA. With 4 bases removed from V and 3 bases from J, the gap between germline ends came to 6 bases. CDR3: CSVGTYTGELFF. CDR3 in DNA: TGCAGCGTTGGGACTTACACCGGGGAGCTGTTTTTT.

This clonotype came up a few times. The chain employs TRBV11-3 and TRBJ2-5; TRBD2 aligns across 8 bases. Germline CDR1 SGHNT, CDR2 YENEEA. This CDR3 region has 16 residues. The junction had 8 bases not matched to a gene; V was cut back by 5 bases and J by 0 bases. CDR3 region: CASSPAGASYQETQYF. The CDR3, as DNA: TGTGCCAGCAGCCCAGCGGGGGCCTCATACCAAGAGACCCAGTACTTC.

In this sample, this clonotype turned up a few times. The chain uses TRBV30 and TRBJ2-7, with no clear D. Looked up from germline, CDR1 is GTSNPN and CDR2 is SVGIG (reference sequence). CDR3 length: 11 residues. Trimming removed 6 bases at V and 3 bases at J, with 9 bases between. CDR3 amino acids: CACRLVYEQYF. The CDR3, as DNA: TGTGCCTGTCGACTGGTCTACGAGCAGTACTTC.

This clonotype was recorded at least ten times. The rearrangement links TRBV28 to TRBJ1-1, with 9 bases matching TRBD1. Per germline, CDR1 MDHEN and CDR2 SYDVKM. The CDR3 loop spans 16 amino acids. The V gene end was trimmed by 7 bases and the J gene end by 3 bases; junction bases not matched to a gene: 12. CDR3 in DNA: TGTGCCAGCAAAGACGACAGGGGGGTTTGGGACACTGAAGCTTTCTTT. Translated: CASKDDRGVWDTEAFF.

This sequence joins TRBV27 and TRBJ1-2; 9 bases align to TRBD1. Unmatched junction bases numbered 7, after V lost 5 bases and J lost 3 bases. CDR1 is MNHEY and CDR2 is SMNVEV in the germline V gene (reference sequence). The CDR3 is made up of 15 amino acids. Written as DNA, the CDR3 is TGTGCCAGCAGTCTGACCGGGACAGGGCACTATGGCTACACCTTC. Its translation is CASSLTGTGHYGYTF.

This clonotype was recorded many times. The chain's CDR3 is CASSPWILLAGAGANVLTF. Here the CDR3 DNA reads TGTGCCAGCAGTCCATGGATCCTCTTAGCGGGAGCTGGGGCCAACGTCCTGACTTTC. V and J are TRBV28 and TRBJ2-6, with 9 bases identical to TRBD2. V gave up 5 bases and J gave up 2 bases; unmatched junction bases: 13. The CDR3 has 19 residues. Germline assignment: CDR1 MDHEN and CDR2 SYDVKM.

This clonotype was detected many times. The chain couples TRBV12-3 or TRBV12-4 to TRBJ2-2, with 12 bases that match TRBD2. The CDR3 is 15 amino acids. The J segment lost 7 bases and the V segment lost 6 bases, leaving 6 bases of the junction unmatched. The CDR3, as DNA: TGTGCCAGCAGCCGACTAGCGGGAGTTGACGGGGAGCTGTTTTTT. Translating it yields CASSRLAGVDGELFF.

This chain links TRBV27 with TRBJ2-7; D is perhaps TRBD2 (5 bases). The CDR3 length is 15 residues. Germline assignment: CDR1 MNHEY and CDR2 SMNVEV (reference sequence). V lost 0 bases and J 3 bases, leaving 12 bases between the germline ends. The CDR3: CASSLSWSGDYEQYF. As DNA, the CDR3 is TGTGCCAGCAGTTTATCTTGGTCCGGGGACTACGAGCAGTACTTC.

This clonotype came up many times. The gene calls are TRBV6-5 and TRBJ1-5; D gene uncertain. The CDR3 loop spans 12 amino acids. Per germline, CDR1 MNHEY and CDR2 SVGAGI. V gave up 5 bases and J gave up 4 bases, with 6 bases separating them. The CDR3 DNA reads TGTGCCAGCAGTATCGATAATCAGCCCCAGCATTTT. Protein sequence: CASSIDNQPQHF.

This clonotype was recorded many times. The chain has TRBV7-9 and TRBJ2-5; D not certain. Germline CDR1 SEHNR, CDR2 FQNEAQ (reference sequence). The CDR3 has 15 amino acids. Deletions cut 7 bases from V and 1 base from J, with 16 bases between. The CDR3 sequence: CASTHTTYSQETQYF. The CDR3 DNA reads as TGTGCCAGCACCCACACGACGTACAGCCAAGAGACCCAGTACTTC.

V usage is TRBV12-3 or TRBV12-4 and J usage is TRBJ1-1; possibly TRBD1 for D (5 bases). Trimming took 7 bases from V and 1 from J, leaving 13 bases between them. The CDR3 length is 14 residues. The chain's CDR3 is CASTYDRRNTEAFF. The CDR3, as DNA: TGTGCCAGCACATACGACAGAAGGAACACTGAAGCTTTCTTT.

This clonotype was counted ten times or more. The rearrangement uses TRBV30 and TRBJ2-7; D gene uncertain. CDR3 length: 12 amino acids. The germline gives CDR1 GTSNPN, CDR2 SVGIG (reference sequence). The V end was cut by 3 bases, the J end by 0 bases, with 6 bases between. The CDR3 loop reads CAWRGISYEQYF. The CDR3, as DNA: TGTGCCTGGAGGGGAATCTCCTACGAGCAGTACTTC.

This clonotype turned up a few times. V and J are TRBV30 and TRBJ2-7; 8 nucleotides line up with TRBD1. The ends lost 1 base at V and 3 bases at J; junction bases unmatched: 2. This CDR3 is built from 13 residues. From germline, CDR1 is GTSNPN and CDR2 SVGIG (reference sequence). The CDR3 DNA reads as TGTGCCTGGAGTGAGGACAGGGACTACGAGCAGTACTTC. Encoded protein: CAWSEDRDYEQYF. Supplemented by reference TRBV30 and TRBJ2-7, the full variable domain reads SQTIHQWPATLVQPVGSPLSLECTVEGTSNPNLYWYRQAAGRGLQLLFYSVGIGQISSEVPQNLSASRPQDRQFILSSKKLLLSDSGFYLCAWSEDRDYEQYFGPGTRLTVT.

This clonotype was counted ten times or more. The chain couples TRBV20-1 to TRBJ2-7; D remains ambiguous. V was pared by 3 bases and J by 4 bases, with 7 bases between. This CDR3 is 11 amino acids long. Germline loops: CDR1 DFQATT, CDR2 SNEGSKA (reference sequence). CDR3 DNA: TGCAGTGCTAGCGCTGTGTACGAGCAGTACTTC. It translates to CSASAVYEQYF.

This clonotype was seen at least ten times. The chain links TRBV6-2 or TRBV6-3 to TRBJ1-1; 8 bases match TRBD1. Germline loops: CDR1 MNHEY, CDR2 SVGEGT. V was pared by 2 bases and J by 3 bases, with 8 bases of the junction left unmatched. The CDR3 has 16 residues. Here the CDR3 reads CASSYESDRGYTEAFF. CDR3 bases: TGTGCCAGCAGTTACGAATCAGACAGGGGATACACTGAAGCTTTCTTT.

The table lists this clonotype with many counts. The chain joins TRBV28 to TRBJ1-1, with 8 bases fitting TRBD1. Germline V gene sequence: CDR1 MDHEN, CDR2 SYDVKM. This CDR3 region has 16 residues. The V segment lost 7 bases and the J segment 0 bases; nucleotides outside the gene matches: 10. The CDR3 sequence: CASNDRGDRMNTEAFF. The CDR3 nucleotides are TGTGCCAGCAACGACAGGGGCGATAGGATGAACACTGAAGCTTTCTTT.

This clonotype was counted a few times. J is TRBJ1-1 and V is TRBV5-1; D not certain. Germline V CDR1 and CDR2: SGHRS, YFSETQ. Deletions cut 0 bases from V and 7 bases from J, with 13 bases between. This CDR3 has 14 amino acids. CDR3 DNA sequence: TGCGCCAGCAGCTTGGACCCGGACCCCCGTGAAGCTTTCTTT. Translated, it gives CASSLDPDPREAFF.

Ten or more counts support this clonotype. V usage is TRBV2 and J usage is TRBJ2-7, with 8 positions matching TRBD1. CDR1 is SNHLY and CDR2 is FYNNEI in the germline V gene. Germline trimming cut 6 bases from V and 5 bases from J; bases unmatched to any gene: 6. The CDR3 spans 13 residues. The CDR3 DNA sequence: TGTGCCAGCAGCCGGGACAGGTTGGACGAGCAGTACTTC. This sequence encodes CASSRDRLDEQYF.